The 18 T cell receptor beta chains given below trace back to one sample, sequenced in a study of metastatic and nonmetastatic thyroid tumors. Using MiXCR, TCRdb reanalyzed the PCR reads. The repertoire has 35,000 to 40,000 clones, 25% to 30% of them found once; the top ten carry 11%. Prior to thyroid surgery, none of the patients had received any treatment. The sample consisted of blood. All receptors come from a male donor with papillary thyroid cancer or a benign thyroid nodule (not recorded which). Some clones in this sample may be carry-over from other donors' samples.

This clone is labeled medium-sized (0.01 to 0.1%). The chain has TRBV20-1 and TRBJ2-6, with D maybe TRBD2 (7 bases). CDR1 is DFQATT, CDR2 SNEGSKA, per germline (reference sequence). CDR3 length: 17 amino acids. V lost 1 base to trimming and J lost 3 bases, with 16 bases between them. CDR3 loop: CSARGGAGERGANVLTF. The CDR3, as DNA: TGCAGTGCTAGAGGGGGGGCGGGAGAGCGTGGGGCCAACGTCCTGACTTTC.

This clone was picked up a small number of times. The chain carries TRBV28 and TRBJ2-1; D ambiguous. Trimming pared 5 bases from V and 4 bases from J, leaving 12 bases between. The CDR3 sequence is 14 residues long. Per germline, CDR1 MDHEN and CDR2 SYDVKM. This CDR3 is CASSRALPYNEQFF. The CDR3 coding sequence is TGTGCCAGCAGTCGGGCACTACCATACAATGAGCAGTTCTTC. The full variable domain, rest sourced from reference TRBV28 and TRBJ2-1, is DVKVTQSSRYLVKRTGEKVFLECVQDMDHENMFWYRQDPGLGLRLIYFSYDVKMKEKGDIPEGYSVSREKKERFSLILESASTNQTSMYLCASSRALPYNEQFFGPGTRLTVL.

The gene calls are TRBV11-2 and TRBJ1-2; perhaps TRBD1 as D (5 bases). Germline CDR1 and CDR2: SGHAT and FQNNGV. V was pared by 2 bases and J by 7 bases, with 14 bases between. The length of the CDR3 is 14 residues. DNA for the CDR3: TGTGCCAGCAGCTTATCGGGACTTTTAAGTGGCTACACCTTC. This translates into CASSLSGLLSGYTF.

The table lists this clone with many counts. J is TRBJ1-3 and V is TRBV12-3 or TRBV12-4; D not resolved. V lost 2 bases and J 1 base, leaving 12 bases between the germline ends. The CDR3 length is 16 residues. The CDR3 coding sequence is TGTGCCAGCAGTTTAACGCGAGGAGGGTCTGGAAACACCATATATTTT. This gives the protein CASSLTRGGSGNTIYF.

The table lists this clone with a few counts. This sequence joins TRBV10-1 and TRBJ2-7; tentative D call: TRBD1 (5 bases). CDR3 size: 13 residues. V gave up 1 base and J gave up 8 bases, with 12 bases separating them. CDR1 and CDR2 from the germline V gene are WNHNN and SYGVQD (reference sequence). The DNA of the CDR3 is TGCGCCAGCAGTGAGTTTGTAGGGGCTAAGCAGTACTTC. This translates into CASSEFVGAKQYF.

The table lists this clone with many counts. This chain joins TRBV7-3 and TRBJ1-1, with unresolved D. The germline CDR1 and CDR2 sequences are SGHTA and FQGTGA. This CDR3 has 15 amino acids. Trimming removed 1 base at V and 2 bases at J, with 11 bases between. The CDR3 region is CASSLMTARNTEAFF. As DNA, the CDR3 is TGTGCCAGCAGCTTAATGACCGCGCGAAACACTGAAGCTTTCTTT.

This clone was recorded at least ten times. The chain carries TRBV18 and TRBJ2-1; D unclear. This CDR3 spans 13 amino acids. The germline V gene encodes CDR1 KGHSH and CDR2 LQKENI. V lost 3 bases to trimming and J lost 8 bases, with 11 bases between them. The CDR3 region is CASSPTRFDEQFF. CDR3 bases: TGTGCCAGCTCACCTACACGGTTTGATGAGCAGTTCTTC.

Ten or more counts support this clone. V is TRBV3-1 and J is TRBJ1-2; tentative D call: TRBD1 (5 bases). Trimming left V 5 bases short and J 6 bases short, with 13 bases between. The germline CDR1 and CDR2 sequences are LGHDT and YNNKEL (reference sequence). This CDR3 is built from 13 residues. CDR3 nucleotide sequence: TGTGCCAGCAGCACAAGACAGTCGGATGGCTACACCTTC. Translation gives CASSTRQSDGYTF.

In this sample, this clone turned up many times. The chain combines TRBV28 with TRBJ2-5; the match to TRBD2 covers 8 bases. V lost 7 bases to trimming and J lost 5 bases; unmatched junction nucleotides: 6. Per the germline V gene, CDR1 is MDHEN and CDR2 is SYDVKM. This CDR3 has 13 residues. The CDR3 DNA reads as TGTGCCAGCACCTTGACTAGCGTGGAGACCCAGTACTTC. It codes for CASTLTSVETQYF.

This chain joins TRBV6-1 and TRBJ2-1; 7 nucleotides line up with TRBD1. CDR1 is MNHNS and CDR2 is SASEGT in the germline V gene. The CDR3 consists of 14 residues. Trimming took 5 bases from V and 4 from J; bases not matched to a gene: 5. In DNA form, the CDR3 reads TGTGCCAGCAGTACGGGGACAGCTTACAATGAGCAGTTCTTC. Its protein is CASSTGTAYNEQFF.

There are many counts of this clone. V gene TRBV6-5 combines with J gene TRBJ1-5; 8 positions match TRBD1. This CDR3 region has 15 residues. Trimming took 0 bases from V and 7 from J; bases not matched to a gene: 5. Germline loops: CDR1 MNHEY, CDR2 SVGAGI. The CDR3 sequence is CASSYSPTGVQPQHF. The CDR3 nucleotides are TGTGCCAGCAGTTACTCTCCGACAGGGGTACAGCCCCAGCATTTT.

The table lists this clone with a few counts. This chain uses TRBV7-8 with TRBJ2-7; no clear D. The CDR3 loop spans 11 amino acids. Trimming removed 2 bases at V and 5 bases at J, with 4 bases between. Germline-derived CDR1 and CDR2 are SGHVS and FQNEAQ. In DNA form, the CDR3 reads TGTGCCAGCAGCTTAAACGACGAGCAGTACTTC. As protein: CASSLNDEQYF.

This chain uses TRBV11-3 with TRBJ1-1, with D perhaps TRBD1 (6 bases). The CDR3 has 13 amino acids. Trimming left V 5 bases short and J 11 bases short, with 18 bases between. Germline assignment: CDR1 SGHNT and CDR2 YENEEA. The CDR3 sequence: CASSLGQRIRAFF. CDR3 nucleotide sequence: TGTGCCAGCAGCCTAGGACAGAGGATAAGGGCTTTCTTT.

This clone is deemed medium-sized. V and J are TRBV6-1 and TRBJ2-1; 10 bases fit TRBD1. Germline V gene data show CDR1 as MNHNS and CDR2 as SASEGT. V lost 6 bases, J lost 11 bases, and 4 bases stayed unmatched. This CDR3 is 12 amino acids long. CDR3 loop: CASRRDRGQQFF. The CDR3 nucleotides are TGTGCCAGCAGGAGAGACAGGGGGCAGCAGTTCTTC.

This clone occurred a few times. The chain carries TRBV6-5 and TRBJ2-7; 8 bases map to TRBD1. The J segment lost 0 bases and the V segment lost 2 bases, leaving 3 bases of the junction unmatched. Germline V gene sequence: CDR1 MNHEY, CDR2 SVGAGI. CDR3 size: 15 residues. This chain's CDR3 is CASSYQGAGSYEQYF. CDR3 nucleotide sequence: TGTGCCAGCAGTTACCAGGGGGCAGGCTCCTACGAGCAGTACTTC.

This clone was detected many times. V and J are TRBV3-1 and TRBJ1-1, with D tentatively TRBD1 (5 bases). Between the trimmed V and J ends, which lost 0 bases and 11 bases, there was a span of 13 bases. The CDR3 consists of 13 residues. CDR1 LGHDT and CDR2 YNNKEL come from the germline V gene (reference sequence). This CDR3 is CASSQDTSWGAFF. The CDR3 DNA sequence: TGTGCCAGCAGCCAAGATACCTCTTGGGGGGCTTTCTTT. Looking up the rest from reference TRBV3-1 and TRBJ1-1 gives the full variable domain: DTAVSQTPKYLVTQMGNDKSIKCEQNLGHDTMYWYKQDSKKFLKIMFSYNNKELIINETVPNRFSPKSPDKAHLNLHINSLELGDSAVYFCASSQDTSWGAFFGQGTRLTVV.

The count of this clone is one. The rearrangement uses TRBV9 and TRBJ2-1, with D possibly TRBD1 on 5 matching bases. Germline-derived CDR1 and CDR2 are SGDLS and YYNGEE. Trimming left V 3 bases short and J 8 bases short, with 15 bases between. The CDR3 loop spans 14 amino acids. CDR3 sequence (DNA): TGTGCCAGCAGCGATGGACACCCCGCGGATGAGCAGTTCTTC. Its protein is CASSDGHPADEQFF.

The chain has TRBV4-1 and TRBJ2-5; TRBD2 agrees at 7 bases. Germline assignment: CDR1 MGHRA and CDR2 YSYEKL. CDR3 length equals 15 residues. Trimming took 3 bases from V and 5 from J; bases not matched to a gene: 9. CDR3 loop: CASSHPGGGSETQYF. The CDR3, as DNA: TGCGCCAGCAGCCACCCCGGGGGAGGGTCGGAGACCCAGTACTTC.